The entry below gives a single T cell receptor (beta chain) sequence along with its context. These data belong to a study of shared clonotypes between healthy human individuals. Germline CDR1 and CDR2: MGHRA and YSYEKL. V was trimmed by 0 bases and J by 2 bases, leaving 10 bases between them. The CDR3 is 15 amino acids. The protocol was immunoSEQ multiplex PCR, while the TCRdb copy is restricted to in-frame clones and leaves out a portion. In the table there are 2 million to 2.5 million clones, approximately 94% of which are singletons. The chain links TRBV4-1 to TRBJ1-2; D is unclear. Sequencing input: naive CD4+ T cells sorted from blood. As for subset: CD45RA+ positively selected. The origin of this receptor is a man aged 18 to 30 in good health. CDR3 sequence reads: CASSQESRANYGYTF. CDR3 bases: TGCGCCAGCAGCCAAGAGAGCAGAGCGAACTATGGCTACACCTTC.